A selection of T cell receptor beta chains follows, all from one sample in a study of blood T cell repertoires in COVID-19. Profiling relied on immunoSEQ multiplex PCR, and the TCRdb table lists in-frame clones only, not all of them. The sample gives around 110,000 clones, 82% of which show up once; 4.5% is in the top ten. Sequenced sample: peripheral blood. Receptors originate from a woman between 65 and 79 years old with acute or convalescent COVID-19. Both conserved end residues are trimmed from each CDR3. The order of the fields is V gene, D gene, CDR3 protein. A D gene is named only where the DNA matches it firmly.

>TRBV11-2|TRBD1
ASSLWTGAGNTIY
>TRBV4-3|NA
ASSQVRHRAESYNSPLH
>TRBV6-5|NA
ASSYGGTSNEKLF
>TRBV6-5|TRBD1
ASSYSGQGNQPQH
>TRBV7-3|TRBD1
ASSPTGAGYTEAF
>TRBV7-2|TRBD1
ASSPRTGGSNSPLH
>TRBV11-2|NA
ASSPTRGSPETQY
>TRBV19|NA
ASSNTGFETKLF
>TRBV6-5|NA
ASSWDREGTEAF
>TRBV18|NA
ASSPNSVPVNTEAF
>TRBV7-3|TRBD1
ASSIDRGQPQH
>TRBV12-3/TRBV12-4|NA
ASSTGQWQPQH
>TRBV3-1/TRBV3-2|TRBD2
ASSPGTSGGREFQETQY
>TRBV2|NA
ATQGQTSGANVLT
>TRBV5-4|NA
ASSSGGGKTEAF
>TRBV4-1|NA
ASSLRPWGENEQF
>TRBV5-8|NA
ASSLASQPQH
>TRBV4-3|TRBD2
ASSQFWAGGASDTQY
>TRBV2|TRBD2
ASRLAGSSYNEQF
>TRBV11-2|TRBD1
ASRTGTNTGELF
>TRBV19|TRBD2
ASSPQRGFQETQY
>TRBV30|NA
AWSEGADQPQH
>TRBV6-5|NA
ASKGRVTEAF
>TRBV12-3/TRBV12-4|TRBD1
ATRGQNNQPQH
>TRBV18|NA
ASSPQAGATNYGYT
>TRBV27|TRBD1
ASSLRGREGYT
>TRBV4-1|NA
ASSQDQEEWQPQH
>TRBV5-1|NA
ASSSIDTNTEAF
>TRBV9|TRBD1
ASSPGQGSSYEQY
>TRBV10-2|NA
ASYRDWGWEQF
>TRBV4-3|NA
ASSQERVAGELF
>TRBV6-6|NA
ASSYFAGAPTNEQF
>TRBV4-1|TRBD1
ASSHAGTVNQPQH
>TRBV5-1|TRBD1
ASSLWDRGDEQF
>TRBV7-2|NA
ASSLDWNTGELF
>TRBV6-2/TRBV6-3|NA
ASSYGAIGYGYT
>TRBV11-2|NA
ASSIDRNTIY
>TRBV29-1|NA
SVVERSRLF
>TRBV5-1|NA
ASSTTVDETQY
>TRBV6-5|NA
ASKGVTGMNTEAF
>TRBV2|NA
ASTGRIGSIQY
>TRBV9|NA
ASTQGPFATNEKLF